The 3 T cell receptor beta chains given below trace back to one sample, sequenced in a study of T cell repertoires in cytomegalovirus infection. Their antigen targets remain unknown. TCRdb redid the calling of the reads with MiXCR, one entry per CDR3 protein. The table includes 680,000 or so distinct CDR3 sequences, roughly 36% detected once. This sample comprised cultured PBMCs, obtained from culture after CMV antigen stimulation. These receptors all stem from a human donor in good health (CMV status not recorded). Some clones in this sample may be carry-over from other donors' samples.

The V call is TRBV27, the J call TRBJ2-5, with TRBD2 matching 8 bases. With 4 bases clipped from V and 3 bases from J, the junction kept 7 bases outside the gene matches. The germline gives CDR1 MNHEY, CDR2 SMNVEV (reference sequence). This CDR3 is 15 amino acids long. The DNA of the CDR3 is TGTGCCAGCAGTTCCCTAGCGGGCCCGAAAGAGACCCAGTACTTC. Translating it yields CASSSLAGPKETQYF.

This clonotype has only a few counts. The chain employs TRBV6-1 and TRBJ1-6, with a tentative D call TRBD1 (5 bases). Germline V CDR1 and CDR2: MNHNS, SASEGT. The CDR3 is 13 amino acids. V lost 7 bases and J lost 5, with 9 bases in between. The CDR3, as DNA: TGTGCCAGCACTGGGACGGATAATTCACCCCTCCACTTT. Translated: CASTGTDNSPLHF.

This clonotype appeared many times. The genes are TRBV11-2 and TRBJ2-3; a weak D match, TRBD2 (5 bases). The V and J ends lost 6 bases and 0 bases respectively, with 19 bases between them. This CDR3 is built from 17 residues. Germline values: CDR1 SGHAT, CDR2 FQNNGV. CDR3 sequence reads: CASSLTGVGRSTDTQYF. CDR3 nucleotides: TGTGCCAGCAGTCTTACCGGGGTAGGGCGGAGCACAGATACGCAGTATTTT. The whole variable domain, remainder taken from reference TRBV11-2 and TRBJ2-3, is EAGVAQSPRYKIIEKRQSVAFWCNPISGHATLYWYQQILGQGPKLLIQFQNNGVVDDSQLPKDRFSAERLKGVDSTLKIQPAKLEDSAVYLCASSLTGVGRSTDTQYFGPGTRLTVL.